Following are 2 T cell receptor beta chains from one sample sequenced in a study of CD8 T cells in Susac syndrome. Random hexamers primed reverse transcription of about 0.45 to 1 ug RNA. A single record per CDR3 protein comes from TCRdb applying MiXCR to the immunoSEQ multiplex PCR reads. This table holds about 200,000 distinct CDR3 sequences, 90% to 95% found once. The sample taken for sequencing was CD4+ T cells from PBMCs. These receptor sequences come from a human donor in good health.

This clonotype was detected only a few times. The chain uses TRBV6-5 and TRBJ2-7; D may match TRBD1 or TRBD2 (5 bases each). The CDR3 runs 13 residues. Germline V gene lookup returns CDR1 MNHEY and CDR2 SVGAGI. Trimming pared 5 bases from V and 0 bases from J, leaving 8 bases between. Here the CDR3 DNA reads TGTGCCAGCAGTCGGGACGGCTCCTACGAGCAGTACGTC. It encodes CASSRDGSYEQYV.

This chain joins TRBV27 and TRBJ2-1, with D perhaps matching TRBD1 (5 bases). CDR1 and CDR2 from the germline V gene are MNHEY and SMNVEV (reference sequence). Trimming shortened V by 9 bases and J by 5 bases, and 20 bases separated the two germline ends. The CDR3 runs to 15 residues. CDR3 nucleotide sequence: TGTGCCAGGTTAGGGGTTCCCCCCCATAACAATGAGCAGTTCTTC. Translated: CARLGVPPHNNEQFF.